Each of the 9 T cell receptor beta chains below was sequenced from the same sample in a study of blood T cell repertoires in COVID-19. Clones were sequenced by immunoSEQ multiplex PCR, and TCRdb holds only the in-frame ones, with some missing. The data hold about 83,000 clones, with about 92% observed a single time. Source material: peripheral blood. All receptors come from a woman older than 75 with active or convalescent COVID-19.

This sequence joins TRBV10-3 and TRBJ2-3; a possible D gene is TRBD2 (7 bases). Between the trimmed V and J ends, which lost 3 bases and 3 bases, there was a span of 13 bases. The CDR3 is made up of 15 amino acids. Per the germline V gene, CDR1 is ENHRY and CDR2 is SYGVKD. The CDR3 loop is CAISEGGGGTDTQYF. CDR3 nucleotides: TGTGCCATCAGTGAAGGAGGGGGGGGGACAGATACGCAGTATTTT.

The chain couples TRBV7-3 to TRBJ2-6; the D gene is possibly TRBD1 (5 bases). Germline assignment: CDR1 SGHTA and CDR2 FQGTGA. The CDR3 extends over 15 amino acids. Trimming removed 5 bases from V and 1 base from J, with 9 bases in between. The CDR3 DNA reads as TGTGCCAGCAGCCATAGGGGATCTGGGGCCAACGTCCTGACTTTC. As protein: CASSHRGSGANVLTF.

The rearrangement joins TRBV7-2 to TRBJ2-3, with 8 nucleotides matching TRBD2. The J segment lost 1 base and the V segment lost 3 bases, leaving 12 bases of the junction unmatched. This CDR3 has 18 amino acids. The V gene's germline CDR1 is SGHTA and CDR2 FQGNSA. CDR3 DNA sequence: TGTGCCAGCAGCTTTGGCCTCATAGCGGGGTCCGGCACAGATACGCAGTATTTT. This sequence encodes CASSFGLIAGSGTDTQYF.

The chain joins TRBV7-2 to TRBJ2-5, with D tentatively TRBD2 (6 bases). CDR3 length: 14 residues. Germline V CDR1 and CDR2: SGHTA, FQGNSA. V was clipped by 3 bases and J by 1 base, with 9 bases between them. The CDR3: CASSLGGSQETQYF. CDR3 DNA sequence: TGTGCCAGCAGCTTGGGGGGTAGCCAAGAGACCCAGTACTTC.

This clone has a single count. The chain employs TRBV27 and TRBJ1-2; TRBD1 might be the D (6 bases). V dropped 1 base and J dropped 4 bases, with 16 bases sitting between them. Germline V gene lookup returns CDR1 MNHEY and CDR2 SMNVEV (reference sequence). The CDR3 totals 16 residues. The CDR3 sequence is CASSLYYTDSSYGYTF. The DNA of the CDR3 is TGTGCCAGCAGTTTATATTATACGGACAGCTCCTATGGCTACACCTTC.

The CDR3 DNA reads TGTGCCAGCAGTTTAGCTGGCCCAGGGTTCGATGGCTACACCTTC. Its translation is CASSLAGPGFDGYTF. The genes are TRBV28 and TRBJ1-2, with a possible D match to TRBD1 (5 bases). V was pared by 2 bases and J by 6 bases, with 16 bases between. Germline V gene lookup returns CDR1 MDHEN and CDR2 SYDVKM. CDR3 length equals 15 residues.

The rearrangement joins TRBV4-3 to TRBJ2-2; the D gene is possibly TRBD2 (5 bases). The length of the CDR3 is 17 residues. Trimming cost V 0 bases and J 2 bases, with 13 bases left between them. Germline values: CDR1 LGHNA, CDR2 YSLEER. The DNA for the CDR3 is TGCGCCAGCAGCCAAGATCGGGGTAGCTTAAACACCGGGGAGCTGTTTTTT. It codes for CASSQDRGSLNTGELFF.

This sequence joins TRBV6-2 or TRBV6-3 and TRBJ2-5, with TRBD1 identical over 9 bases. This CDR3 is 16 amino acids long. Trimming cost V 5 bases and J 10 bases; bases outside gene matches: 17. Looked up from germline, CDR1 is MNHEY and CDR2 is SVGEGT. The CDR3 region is CASSTPTPGQGGVQYF. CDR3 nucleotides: TGTGCCAGCAGTACCCCAACTCCGGGACAGGGAGGGGTCCAGTACTTC.

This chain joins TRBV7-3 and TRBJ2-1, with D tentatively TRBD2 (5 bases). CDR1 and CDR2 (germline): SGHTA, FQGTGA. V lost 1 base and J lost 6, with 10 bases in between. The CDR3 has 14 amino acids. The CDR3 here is CASSLKGGSNEQFF. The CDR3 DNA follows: TGTGCCAGCAGCTTAAAGGGCGGGTCCAATGAGCAGTTCTTC. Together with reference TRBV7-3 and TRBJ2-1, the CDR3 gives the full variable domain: GAGVSQTPSNKVTEKGKYVELRCDPISGHTALYWYRQSLGQGPEFLIYFQGTGAADDSGLPNDRFFAVRPEGSVSTLKIQRTERGDSAVYLCASSLKGGSNEQFFGPGTRLTVL.